The 32 T cell receptor beta chains below come from one sample, sequenced in a study of T cell repertoires in cytomegalovirus infection. TCRdb called the reads again in MiXCR, with one record for every CDR3 protein. The sample consists of a few hundred thousand distinct CDR3 sequences, about 34% of them appearing once. These TCRs are of unknown antigen specificity. Here the sequenced sample was cultured PBMCs, taken from culture after CMV antigen stimulation. Receptor source: a human donor in good health (CMV status not recorded). Some clones in this sample may be carry-over from other donors' samples.

CDR3 sequence (DNA): TGTGCCACCAGTGATACTAGCGGGACCTACAATGAGCAGTTCTTC. As protein: CATSDTSGTYNEQFF. This chain connects TRBV24-1 to TRBJ2-1, with 10 bases identical to TRBD2. V lost 3 bases and J lost 2; bases outside the gene matches: 0. CDR3 length: 15 amino acids. Germline V CDR1 and CDR2: KGHDR, SFDVKD.

The genes are TRBV7-2 and TRBJ1-2; tentative D call: TRBD1 (5 bases). CDR1 is SGHTA and CDR2 is FQGNSA in the germline V gene. The V gene lost 5 bases and the J gene lost 7 bases, with 14 bases spanning the gap. This CDR3 has 13 residues. CDR3: CASSQGPLPGYTF. CDR3 sequence (DNA): TGTGCCAGCAGCCAGGGACCTCTGCCTGGCTACACCTTC.

Here the CDR3 DNA reads TGTGCCAGCAGTTACGGGGGGACAGGGGATCAGCCCCAGCATTTT. Translated: CASSYGGTGDQPQHF. The V call is TRBV6-5, the J call TRBJ1-5, with 10 nucleotides matching TRBD1. J was trimmed by 5 bases and V by 2 bases; bases with no gene match: 3. The CDR3 extends over 15 amino acids. Per germline, CDR1 MNHEY and CDR2 SVGAGI.

This clonotype was counted a single time. V and J are TRBV6-6 and TRBJ2-7; no reliable D call. Germline V gives CDR1 MNHNY, CDR2 SVGAGI (reference sequence). The CDR3 sequence is 13 residues long. The V end was cut by 5 bases, the J end by 3 bases, with 11 bases between. The CDR3 sequence is CASSETDGYEQYV. The CDR3 DNA reads TGTGCCAGCAGTGAGACGGACGGCTACGAGCAGTACGTC.

This clonotype has just a few counts. This chain connects TRBV7-9 to TRBJ2-1, with 14 bases matching TRBD2. Germline V gene data show CDR1 as SEHNR and CDR2 as FQNEAQ (reference sequence). CDR3 size: 15 residues. V lost 3 bases and J lost 9; bases outside the gene matches: 4. For the CDR3, the DNA is TGTGCCAGCAGCTTGACTAGCGGGAGGGGGAGTGAGCAGTTCTTC. Its translation is CASSLTSGRGSEQFF.

This clonotype was recorded a few times. The rearrangement joins TRBV27 to TRBJ1-4; D not resolved. The V gene lost 5 bases and the J gene lost 4 bases, with 11 bases spanning the gap. CDR3 size: 14 residues. CDR1 is MNHEY and CDR2 is SMNVEV in the germline V gene (reference sequence). The CDR3 region is CASSRNPYNEKLFF. The CDR3 region has the DNA TGTGCCAGCAGTCGGAATCCTTATAATGAAAAACTGTTTTTT.

The count of this clonotype is one. The genes are TRBV6-5 and TRBJ2-4; 8 positions match TRBD1. The V and J ends lost 4 bases and 9 bases, in that order; junction bases with no gene match: 5. The CDR3 runs to 13 residues. Germline loops: CDR1 MNHEY, CDR2 SVGAGI. CDR3 sequence (DNA): TGTGCCAGCAGTTTAGGACAGGGAGTCATTCAGTACTTC. It encodes CASSLGQGVIQYF.

The chain combines TRBV15 with TRBJ2-5; D gene ambiguous. Trimming removed 5 bases from V and 5 bases from J, with 6 bases in between. Germline CDR1 and CDR2: LNHNV and YYDKDF (reference sequence). The CDR3 consists of 11 residues. For the CDR3, the DNA is TGTGCCACCAGCGGAAGTGAGACCCAGTACTTC. Translated: CATSGSETQYF.

This clonotype has a handful of counts. V is TRBV19 and J is TRBJ1-1, with D hard to call. The germline V gene has CDR1 LNHDA and CDR2 SQIVND (reference sequence). The CDR3 sequence is 14 residues long. The V gene lost 5 bases and the J gene lost 2 bases, with 12 bases spanning the gap. DNA for the CDR3: TGTGCCAGTAGTGCTAGACCCGGCAACACTGAAGCTTTCTTT. Translating it yields CASSARPGNTEAFF. Complete variable domain (other parts from reference TRBV19 and TRBJ1-1): DGGITQSPKYLFRKEGQNVTLSCEQNLNHDAMYWYRQDPGQGLRLIYYSQIVNDFQKGDIAEGYSVSREKKESFPLTVTSAQKNPTAFYLCASSARPGNTEAFFGQGTRLTVV.

The J gene is TRBJ2-7, the V gene TRBV20-1; D gene uncertain. CDR3 length: 11 residues. Germline lookup yields CDR1 DFQATT and CDR2 SNEGSKA (reference sequence). V lost 6 bases to trimming and J lost 5 bases, with 11 bases between them. The CDR3 is CSAYLGNEQYF. CDR3 DNA sequence: TGCAGTGCATATCTGGGTAACGAGCAGTACTTC.

This clonotype has just a few counts. The genes are TRBV6-2 or TRBV6-3 and TRBJ2-7; 9 positions match TRBD2. V was clipped by 6 bases and J by 3 bases; unmatched bases: 9. Germline V lookup: CDR1 MNHEY, CDR2 SVGEGT. The CDR3 has 15 residues. Here the CDR3 reads CASRDPGTSSYEQYF. The DNA for the CDR3 is TGTGCCAGCAGAGATCCCGGGACTAGCAGCTACGAGCAGTACTTC.

The V gene is TRBV27, the J gene TRBJ2-7; unclear D gene. V was clipped by 5 bases and J by 6 bases, with 14 bases between them. The germline V gene encodes CDR1 MNHEY and CDR2 SMNVEV (reference sequence). The CDR3 loop spans 13 amino acids. CDR3 nucleotide sequence: TGTGCCAGCAGTCCCCGTGGTAGTTTCGAGCAGTACGTC. Its translation is CASSPRGSFEQYV.

The chain combines TRBV29-1 with TRBJ2-7; D might be TRBD2 (6 bases). V dropped 1 base and J dropped 2 bases, with 15 bases sitting between them. The germline CDR1 and CDR2 sequences are SQVTM and ANQGSEA. This CDR3 contains 15 residues. The CDR3 region is CSVEGRTGDTYEQYF. The DNA for the CDR3 is TGCAGCGTTGAAGGTAGGACGGGAGATACCTACGAGCAGTACTTC.

This clonotype has a single count. This chain connects TRBV5-6 to TRBJ2-1; D perhaps matches TRBD2 (6 bases). CDR1 and CDR2 (germline): SGHDT, YYEEEE. Trimming removed 4 bases from V and 0 bases from J, with 17 bases in between. The CDR3 extends over 17 amino acids. CDR3 coding DNA: TGTGCCAGCAGCGGAGCCTTAGCGGAAAGCTCCTACAATGAGCAGTTCTTC. Amino acid sequence: CASSGALAESSYNEQFF.

As regards this clonotype: The junction and the germline gene differ at one end; a read error may be behind it. The V and J genes are TRBV11-1 and TRBJ2-7, with 13 bases matching TRBD2. This CDR3 comprises 16 residues. Germline assignment: CDR1 SGHAT and CDR2 FQDESV (reference sequence). This chain's CDR3 is CACSDQLAGGPYEQYF. Here the CDR3 DNA reads TGTGCCTGCAGCGATCAACTAGCGGGAGGGCCTTACGAGCAGTACTTC.

This clonotype was counted ten times or more. The chain links TRBV7-8 to TRBJ1-6; 8 nucleotides agree with TRBD1. In germline, CDR1 is SGHVS, CDR2 FQNEAQ. J gave up 10 bases and V 1 base, and 6 bases lay outside the gene matches. The CDR3 runs 15 residues. CDR3 in DNA: TGTGCCAGCAGCTTAGGACAGGGGCAGGAGTCACCCCTCCACTTT. Its protein product is CASSLGQGQESPLHF.

This rearrangement joins TRBV7-2 to TRBJ2-5, with D unresolved. Trimming left V 3 bases short and J 0 bases short, with 5 bases between. This CDR3 is 13 amino acids long. CDR1 is SGHTA and CDR2 is FQGNSA in the germline V gene. DNA for the CDR3: TGTGCCAGCAGCTTCCGTTACCAAGAGACCCAGTACTTC. As protein: CASSFRYQETQYF.

This clonotype was observed a handful of times. The V call is TRBV18, the J call TRBJ1-2; D possibly corresponds to TRBD1 (5 bases). V was trimmed by 3 bases and J by 8 bases, leaving 10 bases between them. Germline V gene sequence: CDR1 KGHSH, CDR2 LQKENI. This CDR3 region has 12 residues. The CDR3 protein is CASSPNGDGYTF. DNA for the CDR3: TGTGCCAGCTCACCCAATGGGGACGGCTACACCTTC.

This clonotype was counted a few times. The J gene is TRBJ2-5, the V gene TRBV20-1; maybe TRBD1 (6 bases). Trimming cost V 7 bases and J 5 bases, with 17 bases left between them. The CDR3 is 13 amino acids. Per germline, CDR1 DFQATT and CDR2 SNEGSKA (reference sequence). CDR3 nucleotide sequence: TGCAGTGTAAAGGTACAGGGCGGCGAGACCCAGTACTTC. Protein sequence: CSVKVQGGETQYF.

CDR3 residues: CASSQIAGAPDTQYF. For the CDR3, the DNA is TGTGCCAGCAGTCAGATAGCGGGAGCCCCAGATACGCAGTATTTT. This chain connects TRBV6-1 to TRBJ2-3; 9 bases are shared with TRBD2. This CDR3 has 15 residues. Germline V gives CDR1 MNHNS, CDR2 SASEGT. After removal of 5 bases from V and 4 bases from J, the junction contained 7 bases not matched to a gene.

This clonotype occurred a few times. The rearrangement links TRBV6-2 or TRBV6-3 to TRBJ2-7; D is perhaps TRBD2 (6 bases). CDR1 is MNHEY and CDR2 is SVGEGT in the germline V gene. The V gene lost 5 bases and the J gene lost 7 bases, with 18 bases spanning the gap. The CDR3 has 14 residues. In DNA form, the CDR3 reads TGTGCCAGCAGTAACGGGGCCGCCGCGGGGGAGCAGTACGTC. Amino acid sequence: CASSNGAAAGEQYV.

This clonotype was seen only a few times. The CDR3 region has the DNA TGTGCCAGCAGTGCACCGATCGTAGGGGGACAGCCCCAGCATTTT. It codes for CASSAPIVGGQPQHF. The J gene is TRBJ1-5, the V gene TRBV28, with D perhaps TRBD1 (6 bases). The CDR3 consists of 15 residues. Between the trimmed V and J ends, which lost 5 bases and 7 bases, there was a span of 18 bases. Looked up from germline, CDR1 is MDHEN and CDR2 is SYDVKM.

This sequence joins TRBV10-3 and TRBJ1-3; the D gene is possibly TRBD1 (5 bases). Trimming cost V 11 bases and J 0 bases, with 11 bases left between them. CDR1 ENHRY and CDR2 SYGVKD come from the germline V gene. The CDR3 sequence is 13 residues long. CDR3: CAVNRNSGNTIYF. The CDR3 DNA reads as TGTGCCGTAAACAGGAACTCTGGAAACACCATATATTTT.

The chain is built from TRBV6-6 and TRBJ2-7; 7 nucleotides match TRBD2. Germline lookup yields CDR1 MNHNY and CDR2 SVGAGI (reference sequence). This CDR3 is built from 15 residues. After removal of 2 bases from V and 2 bases from J, the junction contained 6 bases not matched to a gene. DNA of the CDR3: TGTGCCAGCAGTTACGGGGGGGAGGGAACCTACGAGCAGTACGTC. Encoded protein: CASSYGGEGTYEQYV.

The V gene is TRBV6-2 or TRBV6-3, the J gene TRBJ2-7, with D perhaps matching TRBD1 or TRBD2 (5 bases each). V shed 5 bases and J shed 2 bases, with 13 bases lying between them. CDR3 length: 14 amino acids. The germline V gene encodes CDR1 MNHEY and CDR2 SVGEGT. CDR3 sequence: CASSPSRGAYEQYF. In DNA, the CDR3 is TGTGCCAGCAGTCCTAGTAGAGGGGCCTACGAGCAGTACTTC.

The rearrangement uses TRBV12-3 or TRBV12-4 and TRBJ1-1; D is perhaps TRBD1 (5 bases). V dropped 5 bases and J dropped 6 bases, with 16 bases sitting between them. This CDR3 contains 14 residues. The CDR3 DNA reads TGTGCCAGCAGTCAGGGTTCGTTCTTTTCTGAAGCTTTCTTT. This codes for CASSQGSFFSEAFF.

Only a few counts were recorded for this clonotype. One junction end does not reproduce the germline sequence, and a read error may be involved. The chain combines TRBV7-2 with TRBJ1-1, with D possibly being TRBD1 (6 bases). Germline V CDR1 and CDR2: SGHTA, FQGNSA. There are 13 residues in the CDR3. CDR3 sequence reads: CASSLVGGSEAFF. The DNA for the CDR3 is TGTGCCAGCAGCTTAGTAGGGGGGTCTGAGGCTTTCTTT.

This rearrangement joins TRBV20-1 to TRBJ2-3; TRBD2 matches 7 bases. With 8 bases clipped from V and 0 bases from J, the junction kept 14 bases outside the gene matches. CDR1 is DFQATT and CDR2 is SNEGSKA in the germline V gene (reference sequence). The CDR3 consists of 16 residues. The CDR3 nucleotides read TGCAGTCCAGCTCCGAAGCGGGGCGCTAGCACAGATACGCAGTATTTT. The encoded protein is CSPAPKRGASTDTQYF.

The chain recombines TRBV6-6 with TRBJ2-7; TRBD1 agrees at 7 bases. The CDR3 runs to 14 residues. The germline gives CDR1 MNHNY, CDR2 SVGAGI (reference sequence). With 3 bases clipped from V and 7 bases from J, the junction kept 9 bases outside the gene matches. The DNA for the CDR3 is TGTGCCAGCAGTTATTACAGGGGAGTCAGGGAGCAGTACTTC. Translated: CASSYYRGVREQYF.

V is TRBV7-8 and J is TRBJ1-2; D is unresolved. Trimming left V 5 bases short and J 2 bases short, with 12 bases between. The CDR3 loop spans 14 amino acids. CDR1 and CDR2 from the germline V gene are SGHVS and FQNEAQ. In nucleotides, the CDR3 is TGTGCCAGCAGCGGACGGATTGCGAACTATGGCTACACCTTC. The encoded protein is CASSGRIANYGYTF.

The rearrangement joins TRBV12-5 to TRBJ1-5, with TRBD1 matching 7 bases. Trimming took 1 base from V and 0 from J; bases not matched to a gene: 6. The CDR3 is 17 amino acids. Germline CDR1 and CDR2: LGHNT and FRNRAP. This chain's CDR3 is CASGLGPGTASNQPQHF. CDR3 DNA: TGTGCTAGTGGTTTGGGGCCCGGGACAGCTAGCAATCAGCCCCAGCATTTT.

The sample holds many counts of this clonotype. The chain uses TRBV7-8 and TRBJ1-5; unclear D gene. V lost 3 bases to trimming and J lost 0 bases, with 9 bases between them. CDR1 SGHVS and CDR2 FQNEAQ come from the germline V gene. The CDR3 totals 15 residues. The CDR3 reads CASSLADYSNQPQHF. The CDR3 bases are TGTGCCAGCAGCTTGGCCGATTATAGCAATCAGCCCCAGCATTTT.